This TCR beta chain was sequenced during a study of cytomegalovirus exposure and HLA in healthy donors. It was with 60 Vbeta and 13 Jbeta primers that the PCR ran. Measured with immunoSEQ multiplex PCR; TCRdb has only the in-frame clones, and not every one. The repertoire holds some 150,000 clones, around 81% seen once, with 2.4% in the top ten. The clonotype comes from a man aged 50 or older in good health and CMV-seronegative. The sample consisted of PBMCs.

The DNA for the CDR3 is TGTGCCAGCAGTGTCCTAGGTCAGCCCCAGCATTTT. Its protein is CASSVLGQPQHF. The rearrangement uses TRBV25-1 and TRBJ1-5; the D is unclear. The V gene's germline CDR1 is MGHDK and CDR2 SYGVNS. The V end lost 4 bases, the J end lost 6 bases, and 7 bases lay between the germline ends. This CDR3 spans 12 amino acids.